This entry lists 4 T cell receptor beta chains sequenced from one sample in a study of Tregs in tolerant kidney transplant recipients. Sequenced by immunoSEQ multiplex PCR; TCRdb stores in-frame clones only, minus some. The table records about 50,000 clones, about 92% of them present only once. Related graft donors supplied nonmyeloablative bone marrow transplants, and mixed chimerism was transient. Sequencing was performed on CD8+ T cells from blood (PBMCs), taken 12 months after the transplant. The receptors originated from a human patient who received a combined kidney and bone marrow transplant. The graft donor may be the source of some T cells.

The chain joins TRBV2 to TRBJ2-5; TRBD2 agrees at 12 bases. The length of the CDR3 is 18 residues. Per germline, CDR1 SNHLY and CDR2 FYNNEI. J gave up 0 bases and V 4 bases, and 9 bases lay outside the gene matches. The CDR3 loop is CASSVASGGAGNQETQYF. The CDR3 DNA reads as TGTGCCAGCAGTGTCGCTAGCGGGGGGGCGGGAAACCAAGAGACCCAGTACTTC.

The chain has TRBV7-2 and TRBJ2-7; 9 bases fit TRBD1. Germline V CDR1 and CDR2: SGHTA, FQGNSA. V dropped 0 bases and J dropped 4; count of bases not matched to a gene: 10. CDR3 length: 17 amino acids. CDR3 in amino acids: CASSLAPTGQGSYEQYF. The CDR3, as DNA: TGTGCCAGCAGCTTAGCTCCGACGGGACAGGGTTCGTACGAGCAGTACTTC.

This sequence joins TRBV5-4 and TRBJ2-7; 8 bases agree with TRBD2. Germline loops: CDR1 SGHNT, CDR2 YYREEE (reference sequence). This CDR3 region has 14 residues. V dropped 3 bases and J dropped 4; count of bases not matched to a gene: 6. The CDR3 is CASSSGTSQYEQYF. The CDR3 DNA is TGTGCCAGCAGCTCCGGGACTAGTCAGTACGAGCAGTACTTC.

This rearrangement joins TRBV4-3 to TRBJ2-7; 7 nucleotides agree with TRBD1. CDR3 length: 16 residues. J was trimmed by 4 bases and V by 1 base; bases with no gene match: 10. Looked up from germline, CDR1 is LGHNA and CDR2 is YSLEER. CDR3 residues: CASSQVYRGPFYEQYF. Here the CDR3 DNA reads TGCGCCAGCAGCCAAGTTTACAGGGGCCCGTTTTACGAGCAGTACTTC.